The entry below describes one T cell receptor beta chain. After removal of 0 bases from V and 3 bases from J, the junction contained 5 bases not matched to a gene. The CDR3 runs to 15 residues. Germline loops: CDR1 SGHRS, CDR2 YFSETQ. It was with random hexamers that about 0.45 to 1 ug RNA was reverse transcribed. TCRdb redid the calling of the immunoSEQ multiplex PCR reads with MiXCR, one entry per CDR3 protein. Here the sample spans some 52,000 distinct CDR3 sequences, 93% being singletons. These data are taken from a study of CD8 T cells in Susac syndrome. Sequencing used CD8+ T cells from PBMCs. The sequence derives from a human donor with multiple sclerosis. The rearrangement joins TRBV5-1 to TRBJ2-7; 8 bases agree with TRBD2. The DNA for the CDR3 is TGCGCCAGCAGCTTGGTATCGGGGGGGGACTACGAGCAGTACTTC. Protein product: CASSLVSGGDYEQYF.